This T cell receptor (beta chain) was captured in a study of blood T cell repertoires in COVID-19. The table came from immunoSEQ multiplex PCR; TCRdb's copy has only in-frame clones and leaves some out. This table has about 170,000 clones, about 80% appearing once. The clonotype originates from a woman older than 75 with acute or convalescent COVID-19. Input material: peripheral blood.

The CDR3 spells CASSQRVGGGNNEQFF. Here the CDR3 DNA reads TGTGCCAGCAGCCAGAGGGTGGGAGGAGGGAACAATGAGCAGTTCTTC. V is TRBV5-5 and J is TRBJ2-1, with D possibly being TRBD2 (6 bases). CDR1 is SGHKS and CDR2 is YYEKEE in the germline V gene (reference sequence). V was pared by 4 bases and J by 5 bases, with 19 bases between. The CDR3 is 16 residues long.